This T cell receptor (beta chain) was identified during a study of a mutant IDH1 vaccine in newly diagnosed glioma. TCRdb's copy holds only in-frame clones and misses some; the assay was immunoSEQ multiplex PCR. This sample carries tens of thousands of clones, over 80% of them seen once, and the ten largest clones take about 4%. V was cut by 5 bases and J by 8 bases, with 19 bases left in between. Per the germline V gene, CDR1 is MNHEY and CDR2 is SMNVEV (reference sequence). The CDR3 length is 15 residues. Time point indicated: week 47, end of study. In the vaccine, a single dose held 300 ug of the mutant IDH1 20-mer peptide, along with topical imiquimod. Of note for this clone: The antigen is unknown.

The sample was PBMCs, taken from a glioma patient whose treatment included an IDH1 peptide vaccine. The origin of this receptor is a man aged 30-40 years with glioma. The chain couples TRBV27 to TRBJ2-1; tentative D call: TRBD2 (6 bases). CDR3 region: CASSTPRGFGDEQFF. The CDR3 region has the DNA TGTGCCAGCAGTACCCCCCGGGGGTTTGGAGATGAGCAGTTCTTC.